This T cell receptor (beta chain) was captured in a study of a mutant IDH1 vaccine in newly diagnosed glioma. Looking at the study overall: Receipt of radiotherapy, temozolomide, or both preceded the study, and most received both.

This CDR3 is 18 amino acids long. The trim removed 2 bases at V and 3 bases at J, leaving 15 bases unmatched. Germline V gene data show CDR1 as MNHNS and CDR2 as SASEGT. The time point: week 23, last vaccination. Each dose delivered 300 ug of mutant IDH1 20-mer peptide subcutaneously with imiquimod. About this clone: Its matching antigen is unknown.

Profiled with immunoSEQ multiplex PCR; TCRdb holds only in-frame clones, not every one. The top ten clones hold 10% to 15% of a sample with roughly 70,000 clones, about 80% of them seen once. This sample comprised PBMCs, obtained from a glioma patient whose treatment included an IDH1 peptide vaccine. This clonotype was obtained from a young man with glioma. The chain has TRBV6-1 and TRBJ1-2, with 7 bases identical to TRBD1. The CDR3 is CASSEQRGTVAVYYGYTF. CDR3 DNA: TGTGCCAGCAGTGAACAAAGAGGGACAGTCGCCGTTTACTATGGCTACACCTTC.